This section outlines one TCR beta chain sequence together with its context. Its cognate antigen is unknown. Primers: 60 Vbeta forward and 13 Jbeta reverse. Repertoires were generated with immunoSEQ multiplex PCR, while TCRdb's copy carries only in-frame clones and drops some. The data hold about 140,000 clones, with about 79% observed a single time. The sample belongs to a study of cytomegalovirus exposure and HLA in healthy donors. Overall study findings and caveats: Associated with cytomegalovirus, according to the listing, were around 160 TCR beta chains. In a later analysis, CMV-associated beta chains were mostly HLA-associated, it appeared.

The V and J ends lost 4 bases and 7 bases respectively, with 11 bases between them. The CDR3 runs 13 residues. In germline, CDR1 is PRHDT, CDR2 FYEKMQ (reference sequence). This sequence was found in a middle-aged man in good health and CMV-seropositive. The sample consisted of PBMCs. V is TRBV13 and J is TRBJ2-1; maybe TRBD2 (6 bases). Here the CDR3 DNA reads TGTGCCAGCAGCTCAACCCGGGGGAATGAGCAGTTCTTC. The encoded protein is CASSSTRGNEQFF.